A selection of T cell receptor beta chains follows, all from one sample in a study of blood T cell repertoires in COVID-19. Assay: immunoSEQ multiplex PCR; the TCRdb copy retains only in-frame clones and omits some. The sample has some 250,000 clones; less than 90% are singletons. The sequenced material came from peripheral blood. The receptors here all came from a woman aged 25 to 39 with COVID-19, enrolled during active disease. CDR3s include the opening cysteine and the closing phenylalanine or tryptophan.

J: TRBJ2-7
V: TRBV28
CDR3: CASSLGLAGLKAYEQYF

J: TRBJ2-1
V: TRBV9
CDR3: CASSGGTGEVRSEQFF

J: TRBJ1-1
V: TRBV3-1/TRBV3-2
CDR3: CAARGGTEAFF

J: TRBJ1-1
V: TRBV6-5
CDR3: CASSLSPGQGTEAFF

J: TRBJ1-2
V: TRBV2
CDR3: CASSGRDRVYGYTF

J: TRBJ2-7
V: TRBV27
CDR3: CASSPRWTDNLDYEQYF

J: TRBJ2-2
V: TRBV19
CDR3: CASSITAGNTGELFF

J: TRBJ2-1
V: TRBV21-1
CDR3: CASRALAGAHNEQFF

J: TRBJ1-2
V: TRBV19
CDR3: CASSIEATGYGYTF

J: TRBJ2-5
V: TRBV5-1
CDR3: CASSSGTSGGKIETQYF

J: TRBJ2-7
V: TRBV24-1
CDR3: CATSPAGTGGDEQYF

J: TRBJ1-5
V: TRBV19
CDR3: CASSPQGLGQPQHF

J: TRBJ2-7
V: TRBV29-1
CDR3: CSVAGGDVGYEQYF

J: TRBJ2-7
V: TRBV5-1
CDR3: CASSLPGGRHGQYF

J: TRBJ2-5
V: TRBV4-1
CDR3: CASSPVPDREETQYF

J: TRBJ2-7
V: TRBV6-1
CDR3: CASSDQGGAGIVYF

J: TRBJ1-6
V: TRBV7-9
CDR3: CASSSPRERDYNSPLHF

J: TRBJ2-3
V: TRBV5-1
CDR3: CASYIGSTDTQYF

J: TRBJ1-1
V: TRBV19
CDR3: CASSIGMNTEAFF

J: TRBJ2-3
V: TRBV10-1
CDR3: CASSGRDRLVPQYF

J: TRBJ2-3
V: TRBV4-1
CDR3: CASSRDYSADTQYF

J: TRBJ2-1
V: TRBV7-6
CDR3: CASSRTPGGPTQYNEQFF

J: TRBJ1-3
V: TRBV7-6
CDR3: CASSPIADRALGNTIYF

J: TRBJ1-2
V: TRBV25-1
CDR3: CASSESGDLTSHTF

J: TRBJ1-2
V: TRBV6-5
CDR3: CASSYSGAGGYTF

J: TRBJ2-3
V: TRBV10-3
CDR3: CAIHGGSGLTDTQYF

J: TRBJ1-2
V: TRBV21-1
CDR3: CASSIGGQIYGYTF

J: TRBJ1-2
V: TRBV3-1/TRBV3-2
CDR3: CASSQDPAGLFFTF

J: TRBJ2-7
V: TRBV19
CDR3: CASSSGQGSYEQYF

J: TRBJ1-5
V: TRBV19
CDR3: CASRGGWGADQPQHF

J: TRBJ2-3
V: TRBV19
CDR3: CASSTINRVDTQYF

J: TRBJ2-1
V: TRBV12-5
CDR3: CASGSGGFNEQFF

J: TRBJ2-2
V: TRBV5-6
CDR3: CASSFWGVNTGELFF

J: TRBJ2-5
V: TRBV27
CDR3: CASSYGTSGLFTQYF

J: TRBJ2-2
V: TRBV13
CDR3: CASSGGTGELFF

J: TRBJ2-5
V: TRBV6-5
CDR3: CASSQNGETQYF

J: TRBJ2-5
V: TRBV5-1
CDR3: CASSQVLNQETQYF

J: TRBJ2-1
V: TRBV5-1
CDR3: CASSPSGGYYNEQFF

J: TRBJ2-7
V: TRBV5-1
CDR3: CASSLEWGGLYEQYF

J: TRBJ1-3
V: TRBV29-1
CDR3: CSVTGLRNTIYF

J: TRBJ2-1
V: TRBV19
CDR3: CASRVASGGSNEQFF

J: TRBJ1-5
V: TRBV21-1
CDR3: CASSKAHGQGKRCEPQHF

J: TRBJ1-6
V: TRBV7-2
CDR3: CASSFGTNNSPLHF

J: TRBJ2-7
V: TRBV5-1
CDR3: CASSWRTGTGEQYF

J: TRBJ2-3
V: TRBV2
CDR3: CASSSGMVRTDTQYF

J: TRBJ2-2
V: TRBV5-4
CDR3: CASTVGQGDTGELFF

J: TRBJ1-2
V: TRBV6-5
CDR3: CASSYSGANYGYTF

J: TRBJ2-1
V: TRBV24-1
CDR3: CATSDEDREFGEQFF

J: TRBJ2-2
V: TRBV12-3/TRBV12-4
CDR3: CASSLSPAGELFF

J: TRBJ2-2
V: TRBV5-4
CDR3: CASQWGQNTGELFF

J: TRBJ1-6
V: TRBV19
CDR3: CASSITGMHNSPLHF

J: TRBJ2-7
V: TRBV29-1
CDR3: CSALSLNSYEQYF

J: TRBJ2-1
V: TRBV6-5
CDR3: CASTLRLAGYNEQFF

J: TRBJ1-4
V: TRBV5-4
CDR3: CASSQQGLGEKLFF